This T cell receptor beta chain is from a study of CD8+ T cells in alopecia areata. CDR3 length: 14 amino acids. The germline gives CDR1 SNHLY, CDR2 FYNNEI. Trimming left V 2 bases short and J 10 bases short, with 12 bases between. Treatment: oral pan-JAK inhibitor, 5-10 mg twice daily. RNA was isolated and reverse transcribed to cDNA, the sequencing template. This table comes from immunoSEQ multiplex PCR, and its TCRdb copy is limited to in-frame clones, with some not included. The sample has about 260,000 clones, 50% to 75% seen once; the top ten hold about 0.93%. This receptor was obtained from a human donor with alopecia areata. The chain recombines TRBV2 with TRBJ1-6; D uncertain. The source material was CD4+ T cells sorted from blood, sampled around week 54, from a patient treated with tofacitinib. This CDR3 is CASSERQRNSPLHF. The CDR3 coding sequence is TGTGCCAGCAGTGAACGGCAAAGGAACTCACCCCTCCACTTT. The variable domain in full, completed from reference TRBV2 and TRBJ1-6, reads EPEVTQTPSHQVTQMGQEVILRCVPISNHLYFYWYRQILGQKVEFLVSFYNNEISEKSEIFDDQFSVERPDGSNFTLKIRSTKLEDSAMYFCASSERQRNSPLHFGNGTRLTVT.